This TCR beta chain was identified in a study of blood T cells in healthy people across ages. A J-beta primer mix and a sample-barcoded 5' primer were used in a second PCR of about 6 to 12 cycles. TCRdb passed the 5' RACE reads through MiXCR, listing each CDR3 protein once. Here the sample spans approximately 1,000,000 distinct CDR3 sequences, approximately 38% being singletons. The sample taken for sequencing was blood. This TCR came from a man aged 18 to 29 in good health.

CDR3 amino acids: CASSSRDRGQAFF. The CDR3 region has the DNA TGCGCCAGCAGCTCCCGGGACAGGGGTCAAGCTTTCTTT. The chain recombines TRBV5-1 with TRBJ1-1, with 10 bases identical to TRBD1. V lost 3 bases, J lost 9 bases, and 5 bases stayed unmatched. Germline V gene lookup returns CDR1 SGHRS and CDR2 YFSETQ. The CDR3 contains 13 residues. Combining the CDR3 with reference TRBV5-1 and TRBJ1-1 gives the whole variable domain KAGVTQTPRYLIKTRGQQVTLSCSPISGHRSVSWYQQTPGQGLQFLFEYFSETQRNKGNFPGRFSGRQFSNSRSEMNVSTLELGDSALYLCASSSRDRGQAFFGQGTRLTVV.